These 31 T cell receptor beta chains originate from one sample sequenced in a study of cytomegalovirus exposure and HLA in healthy donors. Here immunoSEQ multiplex PCR was the method, and the copy in TCRdb shows in-frame clones only, minus some. This table holds fewer than 150,000 clones, approximately 84% found once. The source material was PBMCs. The receptors originated from a man aged 25-45 years in good health and CMV-seropositive.

This chain uses TRBV29-1 with TRBJ1-1; 7 nucleotides line up with TRBD1. Germline CDR1 reads SQVTM; CDR2 reads ANQGSEA. Trimming took 6 bases from V and 3 from J; bases not matched to a gene: 10. The CDR3 length is 14 residues. This chain's CDR3 is CSVSFDRDYTEAFF. CDR3 DNA sequence: TGCAGCGTGAGCTTCGACAGGGATTACACTGAAGCTTTCTTT.

The chain has TRBV6-5 and TRBJ2-5; D is possibly TRBD1 (5 bases). This CDR3 spans 13 amino acids. CDR1 and CDR2 (germline): MNHEY, SVGAGI. V lost 6 bases and J lost 6, with 14 bases in between. The CDR3 bases are TGTGCCAGCAGGGACACTATAGGGAAGACCCAGTACTTC. Translation: CASRDTIGKTQYF.

V gene TRBV6-5 combines with J gene TRBJ1-5; possibly TRBD1 for D (6 bases). Germline lookup yields CDR1 MNHEY and CDR2 SVGAGI. V was clipped by 8 bases and J by 3 bases, with 8 bases between them. This CDR3 is built from 12 residues. The CDR3 sequence is CASGQPNQPQHF. Here the CDR3 DNA reads TGTGCCAGCGGACAGCCCAATCAGCCCCAGCATTTT.

This clone is a singleton in its sample. The chain is built from TRBV11-3 and TRBJ2-1, with TRBD2 identical over 8 bases. The V and J ends lost 4 bases and 5 bases, in that order; junction bases with no gene match: 10. The CDR3 spans 16 residues. Germline-derived CDR1 and CDR2 are SGHNT and YENEEA. The CDR3 bases are TGTGCCAGCAGCTCTCTCAACGGGGGGGCCCACAATGAGCAGTTCTTC. It is translated as CASSSLNGGAHNEQFF.

The chain joins TRBV14 to TRBJ2-7; D may be TRBD2 (6 bases). Trimming stripped 2 bases from V and 5 bases from J, with 16 bases between. This CDR3 has 15 residues. Looked up from germline, CDR1 is SGHDN and CDR2 is FVKESK. CDR3 sequence (DNA): TGTGCCAGCAGCCAATATTTTACGGGAGCCAACGAGCAGTACTTC. Translating it yields CASSQYFTGANEQYF.

J is TRBJ2-7 and V is TRBV11-2; possibly TRBD1 for D (6 bases). The germline V gene encodes CDR1 SGHAT and CDR2 FQNNGV. The CDR3 extends over 14 amino acids. V lost 2 bases and J lost 5, with 13 bases in between. CDR3 bases: TGTGCCAGCAGCTTATCCCCAGGGGACCACGAGCAGTACTTC. It codes for CASSLSPGDHEQYF. The full variable domain, with the rest looked up from reference TRBV11-2 and TRBJ2-7, is EAGVAQSPRYKIIEKRQSVAFWCNPISGHATLYWYQQILGQGPKLLIQFQNNGVVDDSQLPKDRFSAERLKGVDSTLKIQPAKLEDSAVYLCASSLSPGDHEQYFGPGTRLTVT.

This clone has more than one count but fewer than ten. The chain combines TRBV11-1 with TRBJ2-1, with 8 positions matching TRBD2. Germline lookup yields CDR1 SGHAT and CDR2 FQDESV (reference sequence). The CDR3 totals 15 residues. Unmatched junction bases numbered 6, after V lost 3 bases and J lost 5 bases. The CDR3 here is CASSFGGSGDNEQFF. The CDR3 coding sequence is TGTGCCAGCAGCTTTGGTGGTAGCGGGGACAATGAGCAGTTCTTC.

The chain is built from TRBV9 and TRBJ1-4; maybe TRBD1 (6 bases). Germline V gene sequence: CDR1 SGDLS, CDR2 YYNGEE. The V end was cut by 4 bases, the J end by 8 bases, with 21 bases between. The CDR3 loop spans 16 amino acids. The CDR3 DNA follows: TGTGCCAGCAGCTCCCAAGGGGGGGGCCGAATAGAAAAACTGTTTTTT. Its translation is CASSSQGGGRIEKLFF.

On this clone itself: Additional DNA sequences in this sample encode the identical CDR3. The chain uses TRBV18 and TRBJ1-1; 7 nucleotides align to TRBD1. V trimming: 4 bases; J trimming: 3 bases; junction bases outside the gene matches: 5. The CDR3 extends over 14 amino acids. Germline lookup yields CDR1 KGHSH and CDR2 LQKENI. In DNA form, the CDR3 reads TGTGCCAGCTCACACAGGGGCCGGGACACTGAAGCTTTCTTT. Translated: CASSHRGRDTEAFF.

The chain employs TRBV15 and TRBJ2-1; 9 bases align to TRBD2. Per the germline V gene, CDR1 is LNHNV and CDR2 is YYDKDF (reference sequence). This CDR3 is built from 16 residues. The J segment lost 5 bases and the V segment lost 5 bases, leaving 10 bases of the junction unmatched. The CDR3 region is CATSEGRGLADNEQFF. The CDR3 DNA reads TGTGCCACCAGCGAGGGCAGGGGACTAGCCGACAATGAGCAGTTCTTC.

The rearrangement uses TRBV7-3 and TRBJ2-7; 9 bases align to TRBD1. The V gene's germline CDR1 is SGHTA and CDR2 FQGTGA. Unmatched junction bases numbered 8, after V lost 6 bases and J lost 2 bases. The CDR3 runs 15 residues. Here the CDR3 reads CASSTGTGNAYEQYF. The CDR3 coding sequence is TGTGCCAGCAGTACCGGGACAGGGAACGCCTACGAGCAGTACTTC.

The chain couples TRBV25-1 to TRBJ1-3, with D possibly TRBD1 on 5 matching bases. This CDR3 contains 14 residues. V lost 4 bases and J 4 bases, leaving 11 bases between the germline ends. Germline lookup yields CDR1 MGHDK and CDR2 SYGVNS. This CDR3 reads CASSVAGLGNTIYF. CDR3 DNA sequence: TGTGCCAGCAGTGTTGCAGGGTTGGGAAACACCATATATTTT.

This clone occurred once. The gene calls are TRBV29-1 and TRBJ2-2, with TRBD2 as a possible D gene (6 bases). The CDR3 has 14 residues. V was cut by 0 bases and J by 2 bases, with 7 bases left in between. Per germline, CDR1 SQVTM and CDR2 ANQGSEA. The CDR3: CSVEELANTGELFF. DNA for the CDR3: TGCAGCGTTGAAGAACTAGCCAACACCGGGGAGCTGTTTTTT.

This clone was recorded a few times. J is TRBJ1-4 and V is TRBV19, with TRBD1 identical over 7 bases. From germline, CDR1 is LNHDA and CDR2 SQIVND (reference sequence). V trimming: 6 bases; J trimming: 0 bases; junction bases outside the gene matches: 1. The CDR3 sequence is 14 residues long. CDR3 DNA: TGTGCCAGTAGCGGGACAGCAACTAATGAAAAACTGTTTTTT. It specifies CASSGTATNEKLFF.

This clone has a single count. This sequence joins TRBV30 and TRBJ2-7; 7 bases match TRBD2. Trimming removed 2 bases from V and 7 bases from J; junction bases left unmatched: 8. Germline V CDR1 and CDR2: GTSNPN, SVGIG (reference sequence). This CDR3 is built from 13 residues. The CDR3 nucleotides read TGTGCCTGGAGTCGGGGGGATTTGGGGGAGCAGTACTTC. This sequence encodes CAWSRGDLGEQYF.

This clone was observed a few times. The chain employs TRBV11-2 and TRBJ1-1, with no clear D. V was clipped by 3 bases and J by 11 bases, with 13 bases between them. This CDR3 region has 12 residues. The V gene's germline CDR1 is SGHAT and CDR2 FQNNGV. CDR3 nucleotides: TGTGCCAGCAGCTTCGACGGTGAGGAGGCTTTCTTT. This sequence encodes CASSFDGEEAFF.

This clone was counted between two and nine times. Other DNA sequences within the sample encode an identical CDR3. The chain is built from TRBV18 and TRBJ1-2, with D possibly matching TRBD1 (6 bases). The CDR3 is 13 residues long. CDR1 is KGHSH, CDR2 LQKENI, per germline. The V and J ends lost 2 bases and 8 bases respectively, with 12 bases between them. The CDR3 nucleotides read TGTGCCAGCTCACCAGGGGCAGGGGACGGCTACACCTTC. This gives the protein CASSPGAGDGYTF. The whole variable domain, remainder taken from reference TRBV18 and TRBJ1-2, is NAGVMQNPRHLVRRRGQEARLRCSPMKGHSHVYWYRQLPEEGLKFMVYLQKENIIDESGMPKERFSAEFPKEGPSILRIQQVVRGDSAAYFCASSPGAGDGYTFGSGTRLTVV.

V is TRBV19 and J is TRBJ2-6; 8 bases map to TRBD1. V was clipped by 4 bases and J by 10 bases; unmatched bases: 9. Germline V CDR1 and CDR2: LNHDA, SQIVND (reference sequence). The CDR3 is made up of 15 amino acids. CDR3 nucleotides: TGTGCCAGTAGTAGTACCGGGACAGGCTCAAACGTCCTGACTTTC. It encodes CASSSTGTGSNVLTF. Full variable domain (remainder filled in from reference TRBV19 and TRBJ2-6): DGGITQSPKYLFRKEGQNVTLSCEQNLNHDAMYWYRQDPGQGLRLIYYSQIVNDFQKGDIAEGYSVSREKKESFPLTVTSAQKNPTAFYLCASSSTGTGSNVLTFGAGSRLTVL.

The chain links TRBV7-3 to TRBJ2-1; D call uncertain. Trimming pared 5 bases from V and 0 bases from J, leaving 11 bases between. Germline V CDR1 and CDR2: SGHTA, FQGTGA. This CDR3 spans 15 amino acids. The CDR3 bases are TGTGCCAGCAGCCTCTACCCAAGCTCCTACAATGAGCAGTTCTTC. Its protein product is CASSLYPSSYNEQFF. Combining the CDR3 with reference TRBV7-3 and TRBJ2-1 gives the whole variable domain GAGVSQTPSNKVTEKGKYVELRCDPISGHTALYWYRQSLGQGPEFLIYFQGTGAADDSGLPNDRFFAVRPEGSVSTLKIQRTERGDSAVYLCASSLYPSSYNEQFFGPGTRLTVL.

The gene calls are TRBV5-1 and TRBJ2-3, with 7 bases lining up with TRBD2. Per the germline V gene, CDR1 is SGHRS and CDR2 is YFSETQ. The ends lost 4 bases at V and 2 bases at J; junction bases unmatched: 7. The CDR3 extends over 15 amino acids. Written as DNA, the CDR3 is TGCGCCAGCAGCCAGACCGGGACTAACACAGATACGCAGTATTTT. Amino acids: CASSQTGTNTDTQYF.

This chain joins TRBV29-1 and TRBJ2-3; 9 nucleotides match TRBD1. The CDR3 extends over 14 amino acids. Germline loops: CDR1 SQVTM, CDR2 ANQGSEA. V dropped 7 bases and J dropped 0; count of bases not matched to a gene: 5. The CDR3 sequence is CSAGQGTSTDTQYF. CDR3 nucleotide sequence: TGCAGCGCGGGACAGGGTACTAGCACAGATACGCAGTATTTT.

The chain is built from TRBV5-1 and TRBJ1-2, with unresolved D. CDR3 size: 13 residues. Trimming cost V 1 base and J 6 bases, with 10 bases left between them. Germline assignment: CDR1 SGHRS and CDR2 YFSETQ. CDR3 region: CASSLFAGDGYTF. The CDR3 DNA sequence: TGCGCCAGCAGCTTGTTTGCCGGGGATGGCTACACCTTC.

The chain combines TRBV19 with TRBJ2-6, with D possibly being TRBD2 (6 bases). Germline V lookup: CDR1 LNHDA, CDR2 SQIVND (reference sequence). The V end lost 0 bases, the J end lost 0 bases, and 15 bases lay between the germline ends. This CDR3 has 19 residues. CDR3 residues: CASSIERASAHSGANVLTF. CDR3 nucleotide sequence: TGTGCCAGTAGTATAGAAAGGGCTAGCGCCCACTCTGGGGCCAACGTCCTGACTTTC.

This sequence joins TRBV2 and TRBJ2-1; 8 bases agree with TRBD2. Trimming at V came to 7 bases and at J to 8 bases, leaving 7 bases not matched to a gene. The CDR3 covers 13 residues. CDR1 and CDR2 (germline): SNHLY, FYNNEI. The CDR3 sequence: CASNQRELHEQFF. The CDR3 bases are TGTGCCAGCAACCAGCGGGAGCTCCATGAGCAGTTCTTC.

V usage is TRBV6-5 and J usage is TRBJ2-1, with TRBD2 matching over 9 bases. The CDR3 runs to 14 residues. Trimming at V came to 10 bases and at J to 5 bases, leaving 9 bases not matched to a gene. Germline assignment: CDR1 MNHEY and CDR2 SVGAGI. Here the CDR3 DNA reads TGTGCCACCTCCGGTAGCGGGAGAAACAATGAGCAGTTCTTC. Its translation is CATSGSGRNNEQFF.

This chain joins TRBV2 and TRBJ2-1; 10 nucleotides agree with TRBD2. Germline V CDR1 and CDR2: SNHLY, FYNNEI. V lost 5 bases and J lost 0; bases outside the gene matches: 4. CDR3 length: 16 amino acids. DNA of the CDR3: TGTGCCAGCAGTTCTAGCGGGAGTGCCTCCTACAATGAGCAGTTCTTC. This gives the protein CASSSSGSASYNEQFF.

This sequence joins TRBV5-4 and TRBJ1-4; TRBD1 might be the D (5 bases). Germline V gene lookup returns CDR1 SGHNT and CDR2 YYREEE (reference sequence). Trimming shortened V by 3 bases and J by 8 bases, and 17 bases separated the two germline ends. The CDR3 is 15 residues long. The chain's CDR3 is CASSSAGGVGEKLFF. Here the CDR3 DNA reads TGTGCCAGCAGCTCGGCTGGGGGGGTTGGGGAAAAACTGTTTTTT. The whole variable domain, filled in from reference TRBV5-4 and TRBJ1-4, reads ETGVTQSPTHLIKTRGQQVTLRCSSQSGHNTVSWYQQALGQGPQFIFQYYREEENGRGNFPPRFSGLQFPNYSSELNVNALELDDSALYLCASSSAGGVGEKLFFGSGTQLSVL.

Ten or more counts support this clone. The CDR3 nucleotides are TGTGCCAGCAGCGCCGGACAGGGAAGCAACGAGCAGTACTTC. Translation gives CASSAGQGSNEQYF. This sequence joins TRBV11-1 and TRBJ2-7; 8 positions match TRBD1. This CDR3 spans 14 amino acids. V gave up 5 bases and J gave up 5 bases; unmatched junction bases: 8. Germline V gives CDR1 SGHAT, CDR2 FQDESV (reference sequence). Full variable domain (missing parts from reference TRBV11-1 and TRBJ2-7): EAEVAQSPRYKITEKSQAVAFWCDPISGHATLYWYRQILGQGPELLVQFQDESVVDDSQLPKDRFSAERLKGVDSTLKIQPAELGDSAMYLCASSAGQGSNEQYFGPGTRLTVT.

The V and J genes are TRBV6-5 and TRBJ1-1; a possible D gene is TRBD1 (6 bases). The CDR3 consists of 15 residues. Germline V gives CDR1 MNHEY, CDR2 SVGAGI. Trimming left V 4 bases short and J 0 bases short, with 12 bases between. The CDR3 region has the DNA TGTGCCAGCAGTTCCGGACAGAGCATGAACACTGAAGCTTTCTTT. Its translation is CASSSGQSMNTEAFF.

This clone has more than one count but fewer than ten. The chain uses TRBV2 and TRBJ2-7; D may be TRBD1 (6 bases). Trimming left V 5 bases short and J 7 bases short, with 15 bases between. The CDR3 sequence is 13 residues long. Germline CDR1 and CDR2: SNHLY and FYNNEI. CDR3 amino acids: CASSRDNKQEQYF. Written as DNA, the CDR3 is TGTGCCAGCAGTCGGGACAACAAGCAAGAGCAGTACTTC.

This clone was observed a few times. The chain carries TRBV30 and TRBJ1-2, with 7 bases lining up with TRBD1. Losses at the gene ends were 0 bases for V and 7 bases for J; bases not matched to a gene: 2. CDR3 size: 12 residues. Per germline, CDR1 GTSNPN and CDR2 SVGIG (reference sequence). The CDR3 DNA follows: TGTGCCTGGAGTGTACCAGGGGGTGGCTACACCTTC. It yields the protein CAWSVPGGGYTF.